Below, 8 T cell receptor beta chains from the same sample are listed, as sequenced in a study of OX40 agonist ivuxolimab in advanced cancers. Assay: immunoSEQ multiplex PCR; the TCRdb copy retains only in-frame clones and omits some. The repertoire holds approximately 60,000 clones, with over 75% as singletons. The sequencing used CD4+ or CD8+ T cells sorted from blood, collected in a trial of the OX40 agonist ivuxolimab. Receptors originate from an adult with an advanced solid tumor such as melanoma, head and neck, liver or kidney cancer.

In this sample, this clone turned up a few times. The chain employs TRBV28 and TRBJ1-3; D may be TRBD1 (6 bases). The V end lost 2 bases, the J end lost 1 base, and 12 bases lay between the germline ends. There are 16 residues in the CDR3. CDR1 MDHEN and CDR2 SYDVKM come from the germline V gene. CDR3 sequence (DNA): TGTGCCAGCAGTTTACCCGGGGGCGCATCTGGAAACACCATATATTTT. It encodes CASSLPGGASGNTIYF.

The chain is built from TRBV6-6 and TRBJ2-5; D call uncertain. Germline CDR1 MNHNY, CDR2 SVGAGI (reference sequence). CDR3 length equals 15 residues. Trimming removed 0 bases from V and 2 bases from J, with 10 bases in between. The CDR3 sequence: CASSYSVGRQETQYF. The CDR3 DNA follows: TGTGCCAGCAGTTACTCGGTTGGCAGGCAAGAGACCCAGTACTTC.

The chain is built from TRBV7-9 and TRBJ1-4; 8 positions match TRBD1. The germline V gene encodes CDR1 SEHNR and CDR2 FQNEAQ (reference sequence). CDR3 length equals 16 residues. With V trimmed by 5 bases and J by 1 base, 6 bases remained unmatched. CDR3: CASSAGQGRTNEKLFF. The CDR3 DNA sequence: TGTGCCAGCAGCGCCGGACAGGGCCGAACTAATGAAAAACTGTTTTTT.

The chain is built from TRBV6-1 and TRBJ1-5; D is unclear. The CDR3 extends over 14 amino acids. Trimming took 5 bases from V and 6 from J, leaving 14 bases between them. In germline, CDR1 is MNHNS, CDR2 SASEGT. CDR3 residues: CASSFMVAGQPQHF. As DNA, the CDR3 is TGTGCCAGCAGTTTTATGGTAGCTGGTCAGCCCCAGCATTTT.

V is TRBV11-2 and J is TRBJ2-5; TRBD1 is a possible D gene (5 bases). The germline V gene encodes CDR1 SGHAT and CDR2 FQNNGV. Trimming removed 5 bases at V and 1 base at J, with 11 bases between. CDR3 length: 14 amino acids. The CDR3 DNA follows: TGTGCCAGCAGCCAGGGTCTATTCCAAGAGACCCAGTACTTC. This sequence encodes CASSQGLFQETQYF. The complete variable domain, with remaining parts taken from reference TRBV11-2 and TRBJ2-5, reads EAGVAQSPRYKIIEKRQSVAFWCNPISGHATLYWYQQILGQGPKLLIQFQNNGVVDDSQLPKDRFSAERLKGVDSTLKIQPAKLEDSAVYLCASSQGLFQETQYFGPGTRLLVL.

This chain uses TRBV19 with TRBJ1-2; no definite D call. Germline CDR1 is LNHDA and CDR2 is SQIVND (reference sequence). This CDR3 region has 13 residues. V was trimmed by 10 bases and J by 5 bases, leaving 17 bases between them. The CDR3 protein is CATGVGREYGYTF. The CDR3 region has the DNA TGTGCCACCGGTGTAGGGAGAGAATATGGCTACACCTTC.

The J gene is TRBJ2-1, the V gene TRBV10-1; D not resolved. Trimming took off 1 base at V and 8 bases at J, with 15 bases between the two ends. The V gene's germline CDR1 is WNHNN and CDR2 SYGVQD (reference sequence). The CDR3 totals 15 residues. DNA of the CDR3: TGCGCCAGCAGTGAGTTGGGGTCCTCCGTGGATGAGCAGTTCTTC. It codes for CASSELGSSVDEQFF.

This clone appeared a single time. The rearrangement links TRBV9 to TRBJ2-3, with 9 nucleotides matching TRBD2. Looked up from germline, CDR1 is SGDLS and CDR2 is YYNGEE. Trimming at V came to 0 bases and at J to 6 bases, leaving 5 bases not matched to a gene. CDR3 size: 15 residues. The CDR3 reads CASSVDEREVDTQYF. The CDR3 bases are TGTGCCAGCAGCGTAGACGAGCGGGAGGTTGATACGCAGTATTTT.